The next 31 T cell receptor beta chains were all read from a single sample in a study of vaccination effects on CD4 cells after COVID-19. Assay used: immunoSEQ multiplex PCR; TCRdb lists only in-frame clones, some missing. Of about 55,000 clones listed, under 75% are singletons. Which antigens these TCRs recognize remains unknown. Before sequencing took place, the ViraFEST assay used viral peptide pools to expand antigen-specific CD4+ T cells. Cells that had been cultured for less than 13 days were the source of isolated CD4+ T cells. Vaccinees lacked prior SARS-CoV-2 infection and tested negative for nucleocapsid antibodies. The specimen was CD4+ T cells from PBMCs cultured with SARS-CoV-2 spike peptides, collected before COVID-19 vaccination. These receptors all come from a human donor who received a COVID-19 vaccine.

This rearrangement joins TRBV28 to TRBJ1-4, with 10 bases identical to TRBD1. The trim removed 3 bases at V and 2 bases at J, leaving 3 bases unmatched. Germline V gene lookup returns CDR1 MDHEN and CDR2 SYDVKM. The CDR3 runs to 16 residues. This chain's CDR3 is CASSLKGQGTNEKLFF. In DNA, the CDR3 is TGTGCCAGCAGTTTGAAGGGACAGGGGACTAATGAAAAACTGTTTTTT.

This clone has a handful of counts. The chain carries TRBV18 and TRBJ2-7, with a possible D match to TRBD1 (6 bases). The CDR3 is 14 amino acids. Germline assignment: CDR1 KGHSH and CDR2 LQKENI. V gave up 2 bases and J gave up 3 bases, with 11 bases separating them. CDR3 coding DNA: TGTGCCAGCTCACCAGGGCACAGGGACTACGAGCAGTACTTC. Encoded protein: CASSPGHRDYEQYF.

CDR3 in DNA: TGCAGCGGGGGGACGGCGAACACTGAAGCTTTCTTT. Protein sequence: CSGGTANTEAFF. V and J are TRBV29-1 and TRBJ1-1; the D gene is possibly TRBD1 (5 bases). Trimming shortened V by 7 bases and J by 1 base, and 10 bases separated the two germline ends. The CDR3 length is 12 residues. CDR1 is SQVTM and CDR2 is ANQGSEA in the germline V gene.

The chain couples TRBV7-2 to TRBJ2-5, with 7 bases identical to TRBD2. This CDR3 has 13 amino acids. Germline trimming cut 8 bases from V and 3 bases from J; bases unmatched to any gene: 6. Per germline, CDR1 SGHTA and CDR2 FQGNSA. CDR3 region: CASSTSGKETQYF. As DNA, the CDR3 is TGTGCCAGCTCGACGAGCGGGAAAGAGACCCAGTACTTC.

This clone counts as medium-sized. J is TRBJ2-3 and V is TRBV7-6, with 8 bases fitting TRBD2. V lost 6 bases, J lost 0 bases, and 5 bases stayed unmatched. The CDR3 extends over 15 amino acids. CDR1 and CDR2 (germline): SGHVS, FNYEAQ. As DNA, the CDR3 is TGTGCCAGCAGTCAAGCGGGGGCTAGCACAGATACGCAGTATTTT. Encoded protein: CASSQAGASTDTQYF.

This sequence joins TRBV19 and TRBJ1-2; possible D gene TRBD1, 6 bases. CDR1 is LNHDA, CDR2 SQIVND, per germline (reference sequence). The V gene lost 6 bases and the J gene lost 4 bases, with 15 bases spanning the gap. This CDR3 is built from 14 residues. The CDR3 here is CASSLQTGIYGYTF. The DNA of the CDR3 is TGTGCCAGTAGCCTACAAACAGGGATCTATGGCTACACCTTC.

The chain combines TRBV6-5 with TRBJ2-4; no definite D call. Germline V gene sequence: CDR1 MNHEY, CDR2 SVGAGI. Deletions cut 4 bases from V and 9 bases from J, with 13 bases between. The CDR3 has 13 residues. The CDR3 sequence: CASSLTGPSIQYF. The CDR3 bases are TGTGCCAGCAGTTTAACCGGCCCTTCCATTCAGTACTTC.

The chain couples TRBV14 to TRBJ2-3; 10 bases line up with TRBD2. V gave up 1 base and J gave up 3 bases; unmatched junction bases: 4. CDR3 size: 16 residues. The germline V gene encodes CDR1 SGHDN and CDR2 FVKESK. CDR3 sequence reads: CASSQVGLAATDTQYF. The CDR3 bases are TGTGCCAGCAGCCAAGTCGGACTAGCGGCGACAGATACGCAGTATTTT.

The chain carries TRBV5-5 and TRBJ2-3, with TRBD2 matching 10 bases. V shed 0 bases and J 4 bases; nucleotides not matched to a gene: 5. Germline CDR1 SGHKS, CDR2 YYEKEE (reference sequence). This CDR3 spans 16 amino acids. The CDR3 DNA is TGTGCCAGCAGCTTGGTGGCTAGCGGGGGTCCAGATACGCAGTATTTT. It yields the protein CASSLVASGGPDTQYF.

The chain couples TRBV5-1 to TRBJ2-1; 9 positions agree with TRBD2. Trimming cost V 4 bases and J 6 bases; bases outside gene matches: 8. Germline loops: CDR1 SGHRS, CDR2 YFSETQ. The CDR3 has 15 residues. CDR3 protein: CASSPVAGAPNEQFF. The CDR3 DNA follows: TGCGCCAGCAGCCCGGTAGCGGGAGCCCCCAATGAGCAGTTCTTC.

Many counts were recorded for this clone. V usage is TRBV29-1 and J usage is TRBJ2-3, with 8 nucleotides matching TRBD2. After removal of 5 bases from V and 1 base from J, the junction contained 8 bases not matched to a gene. Germline CDR1 reads SQVTM; CDR2 reads ANQGSEA. There are 15 residues in the CDR3. Here the CDR3 DNA reads TGCAGCGTTCAAACCGTAGCGGGACGCACAGATACGCAGTATTTT. This encodes CSVQTVAGRTDTQYF.

This sequence joins TRBV7-8 and TRBJ2-2; D is uncertain. This CDR3 region has 12 residues. From germline, CDR1 is SGHVS and CDR2 FQNEAQ. V was shortened by 5 bases and J by 7 bases, with 8 bases between the two germline ends. In nucleotides, the CDR3 is TGTGCCAGCAGCCAGAGAGACGGGGAGCTGTTTTTT. Translating gives CASSQRDGELFF.

This clone was found once. The V call is TRBV15, the J call TRBJ1-1; weak D call: TRBD1 (6 bases). Trimming pared 0 bases from V and 1 base from J, leaving 9 bases between. Germline assignment: CDR1 LNHNV and CDR2 YYDKDF (reference sequence). CDR3 size: 15 residues. The CDR3 DNA is TGTGCCACCAGCAGAGATCCGGGGGCGAACACTGAAGCTTTCTTT. This translates into CATSRDPGANTEAFF.

This chain uses TRBV29-1 with TRBJ1-2, with TRBD1 identical over 7 bases. The V and J ends lost 6 bases and 0 bases, in that order; junction bases with no gene match: 7. CDR1 SQVTM and CDR2 ANQGSEA come from the germline V gene. The length of the CDR3 is 14 residues. This chain's CDR3 is CSVSRDRTNYGYTF. CDR3 coding DNA: TGCAGCGTGTCCCGGGACAGAACTAACTATGGCTACACCTTC.

The chain recombines TRBV10-3 with TRBJ1-5; tentative D call: TRBD1 (6 bases). Trimming shortened V by 6 bases and J by 0 bases, and 12 bases separated the two germline ends. Germline loops: CDR1 ENHRY, CDR2 SYGVKD. The CDR3 spans 15 residues. In DNA form, the CDR3 reads TGTGCCATCAGGGACAGTGGGGATAGCAATCAGCCCCAGCATTTT. Translated, it gives CAIRDSGDSNQPQHF.

V is TRBV28 and J is TRBJ2-7; 11 bases map to TRBD2. J was trimmed by 2 bases and V by 6 bases; bases with no gene match: 9. The CDR3 has 16 residues. Germline V lookup: CDR1 MDHEN, CDR2 SYDVKM. Written as DNA, the CDR3 is TGTGCCAGCAGCCGACTAGCGGGAAGTAGGGCCTACGAGCAGTACTTC. Translation: CASSRLAGSRAYEQYF.

In DNA, the CDR3 is TGCAGCGTTGGTGAACGCTCCTACGAGCAGTACTTC. Protein: CSVGERSYEQYF. The chain carries TRBV29-1 and TRBJ2-7; D unclear. This CDR3 has 12 residues. Trimming took off 4 bases at V and 0 bases at J, with 7 bases between the two ends. Germline values: CDR1 SQVTM, CDR2 ANQGSEA.

This clone was seen only once. V and J are TRBV20-1 and TRBJ2-5; D is unresolved. CDR1 and CDR2 from the germline V gene are DFQATT and SNEGSKA (reference sequence). The CDR3 contains 11 residues. V lost 7 bases and J 2 bases, leaving 8 bases between the germline ends. The CDR3 sequence is CSGGRQETQYF. For the CDR3, the DNA is TGCAGTGGAGGACGTCAAGAGACCCAGTACTTC.

The chain has TRBV24-1 and TRBJ2-3; D ambiguous. The germline gives CDR1 KGHDR, CDR2 SFDVKD. This CDR3 is built from 15 residues. Trimming pared 5 bases from V and 2 bases from J, leaving 13 bases between. CDR3 nucleotide sequence: TGTGCCACCAGTGGTGGGAAAACACCCACAGATACGCAGTATTTT. Translation gives CATSGGKTPTDTQYF.

The J gene is TRBJ2-7, the V gene TRBV27, with D uncertain. This CDR3 is built from 15 residues. Looked up from germline, CDR1 is MNHEY and CDR2 is SMNVEV (reference sequence). Trimming shortened V by 6 bases and J by 1 base, and 16 bases separated the two germline ends. The CDR3: CASRSVKFTSYEQYF. The CDR3 nucleotides are TGTGCCAGCAGGAGTGTAAAATTCACTTCCTACGAGCAGTACTTC.

The V gene is TRBV7-3, the J gene TRBJ2-3; possibly TRBD1 for D (6 bases). The CDR3 contains 16 residues. V lost 2 bases and J 0 bases, leaving 12 bases between the germline ends. CDR1 SGHTA and CDR2 FQGTGA come from the germline V gene. CDR3 protein: CASSLGNRVSTDTQYF. In nucleotides, the CDR3 is TGTGCCAGCAGCTTAGGAAACAGGGTTAGCACAGATACGCAGTATTTT.

This rearrangement joins TRBV19 to TRBJ2-4; 7 bases agree with TRBD2. Germline lookup yields CDR1 LNHDA and CDR2 SQIVND (reference sequence). V was clipped by 5 bases and J by 4 bases; unmatched bases: 5. CDR3 length: 14 amino acids. CDR3 sequence: CASSEWRGKNIQYF. CDR3 sequence (DNA): TGTGCCAGTAGTGAGTGGCGGGGGAAAAACATTCAGTACTTC.

V gene TRBV30 combines with J gene TRBJ1-1; 7 bases are shared with TRBD1. The length of the CDR3 is 19 residues. The junction had 22 bases not matched to a gene; V was cut back by 3 bases and J by 3 bases. Germline values: CDR1 GTSNPN, CDR2 SVGIG (reference sequence). The DNA of the CDR3 is TGTGCCTGGAGCCCAGGGTGGGACAGCTCGGCCTCCTTGGACACTGAAGCTTTCTTT. Translating gives CAWSPGWDSSASLDTEAFF.

This chain connects TRBV3-1 (or the pseudogene TRBV3-2) to TRBJ2-4, with D unresolved. The germline V and J ends were trimmed by 0 bases and 9 bases, with 6 bases remaining between them. This CDR3 region has 12 residues. Germline loops: CDR1 LGHDT, CDR2 YNNKEL (reference sequence). The CDR3 sequence: CASSQDRRIQYF. The CDR3 region has the DNA TGTGCCAGCAGCCAAGATCGACGCATTCAGTACTTC.

In its sample, this clone was seen once. The rearrangement uses TRBV5-4 and TRBJ2-3; 10 bases are a match to TRBD2. The CDR3 spans 18 residues. The ends lost 5 bases at V and 0 bases at J; junction bases unmatched: 12. The germline V gene has CDR1 SGHNT and CDR2 YYREEE (reference sequence). This CDR3 reads CASSLPHLAGESTDTQYF. The CDR3 DNA reads TGTGCCAGCAGTCTCCCACATCTAGCGGGAGAAAGCACAGATACGCAGTATTTT.

The chain joins TRBV11-2 to TRBJ2-5; 7 bases fit TRBD2. V was clipped by 0 bases and J by 13 bases; unmatched bases: 11. Germline CDR1 is SGHAT and CDR2 is FQNNGV. The length of the CDR3 is 14 residues. Here the CDR3 DNA reads TGTGCCAGCAGCTTAGAGTCTAGCGGCCGGGGCTTGTACTTC. Translation gives CASSLESSGRGLYF.

The V and J genes are TRBV5-1 and TRBJ1-6; D is unresolved. V lost 4 bases and J lost 7, with 15 bases in between. Germline CDR1 and CDR2: SGHRS and YFSETQ. There are 15 residues in the CDR3. The CDR3 DNA reads as TGCGCCAGCAGCGTTAGCCCGGTCACAAATTCACCCCTCCACTTT. Protein product: CASSVSPVTNSPLHF. The variable domain in full, with the rest retrieved from reference TRBV5-1 and TRBJ1-6, is KAGVTQTPRYLIKTRGQQVTLSCSPISGHRSVSWYQQTPGQGLQFLFEYFSETQRNKGNFPGRFSGRQFSNSRSEMNVSTLELGDSALYLCASSVSPVTNSPLHFGNGTRLTVT.

V and J are TRBV27 and TRBJ2-5; 10 bases are shared with TRBD1. CDR3 length equals 14 residues. Germline V gene lookup returns CDR1 MNHEY and CDR2 SMNVEV (reference sequence). Germline trimming cut 5 bases from V and 9 bases from J; bases unmatched to any gene: 9. The DNA for the CDR3 is TGTGCCAGCAGTCCGGGACAGGGGATGGGAGCCCAGTACTTC. The encoded protein is CASSPGQGMGAQYF.

The CDR3 nucleotides are TGTGCCAGCAGCTTGCCACGACAGACGAACACTGAAGCTTTCTTT. Translated: CASSLPRQTNTEAFF. The rearrangement joins TRBV5-6 to TRBJ1-1; D is possibly TRBD1 (5 bases). Germline V gene sequence: CDR1 SGHDT, CDR2 YYEEEE. The CDR3 is 15 amino acids. Trimming removed 1 base from V and 1 base from J, with 11 bases in between.

By sample fraction, this clone is medium-sized (0.01 to 0.1%). The J gene is TRBJ1-1, the V gene TRBV7-2; D call uncertain. V lost 1 base and J lost 1, with 10 bases in between. The CDR3 is made up of 15 amino acids. Germline V gene lookup returns CDR1 SGHTA and CDR2 FQGNSA. The CDR3 sequence: CASSLVPRPNTEAFF. DNA of the CDR3: TGTGCCAGCAGCTTAGTCCCCAGGCCGAACACTGAAGCTTTCTTT. The variable domain in full, with the rest retrieved from reference TRBV7-2 and TRBJ1-1, is GAGVSQSPSNKVTEKGKDVELRCDPISGHTALYWYRQSLGQGLEFLIYFQGNSAPDKSGLPSDRFSAERTGGSVSTLTIQRTQQEDSAVYLCASSLVPRPNTEAFFGQGTRLTVV.

The chain uses TRBV29-1 and TRBJ1-5, with TRBD1 as a possible D gene (5 bases). Germline V gene sequence: CDR1 SQVTM, CDR2 ANQGSEA. The CDR3 length is 12 residues. The CDR3 nucleotides are TGCAGACACAGGCCGGGGGATCAGCCCCAGCATTTT. This gives the protein CRHRPGDQPQHF.